The clone carrying this T cell receptor (beta chain) was counted many times. As yet, its antigen is unknown. This sample was included in a study of early T cells in non-severe SARS-CoV-2 infection. Study in general: The study sequenced bulk RNA from unsorted whole blood, with chains unpaired. Points from the study as a whole: A preference for anti-spike CD8 responses marked VDJdb matching, which missed private and CD4 specificities.

CDR3 size: 15 residues. V lost 2 bases and J 4 bases, leaving 14 bases between the germline ends. Looked up from germline, CDR1 is SGHTA and CDR2 is FQGNSA. Tagging with unique molecular identifiers was applied to individual cDNA molecules. TCRdb fed the 5' RACE reads into MiXCR, producing one record per CDR3 protein. The sample consists of around 62,000 distinct CDR3 sequences, around 4.7% of them appearing once. The chain has TRBV7-2 and TRBJ1-2; D remains ambiguous. The origin of this receptor is an adult who was a healthcare worker with PCR-confirmed SARS-CoV-2 infection or an uninfected control (not recorded which). The specimen sequenced was whole blood. The CDR3 here is CASSLLPDEGYGYTF. The CDR3 DNA reads as TGTGCCAGCAGCTTACTCCCAGACGAGGGCTATGGCTACACCTTC.